Listed below are T cell receptor beta chains from one sample, sequenced in a study of graft-versus-host responses after intestinal transplantation. TCRdb's table, derived via immunoSEQ multiplex PCR, lists solely in-frame clones and lacks some. The table lists around 100,000 clones, 80% to 95% of them singletons. These TCRs' antigens remain unknown. This sample comprised unstimulated CD8+ T cells sorted from spleen or lymph node cells, obtained before intestinal transplant. These receptors all come from a human donor who received an intestinal transplant. The CDR3 runs from the conserved cysteine through the conserved F or W. Each record gives: D gene, J gene, V gene, clone size, CDR3 protein, CDR3 DNA. A D gene is named only where the DNA matches it firmly. Clone size is shown for a subset of rows, as once, few, many or a class of expanded clone.

>TRBD1|TRBJ1-5|TRBV11-2|.
CASSLATGAQPQHF
TGTGCCAGCAGCTTAGCGACAGGGGCTCAGCCCCAGCATTTT
>TRBD2|TRBJ2-3|TRBV5-5|.
CASSLGLADTDTQYF
TGTGCCAGCAGCTTGGGACTAGCGGACACAGATACGCAGTATTTT
>.|TRBJ1-5|TRBV4-1|.
CASSQEPMTDRSLYQPQHF
TGCGCCAGCAGCCAAGAGCCGATGACCGACAGGTCGTTGTATCAGCCCCAGCATTTT
>.|TRBJ2-3|TRBV7-7|.
CASSLDSSTDTQYF
TGTGCCAGCAGCTTAGATTCTAGCACAGATACGCAGTATTTT
>.|TRBJ2-2|TRBV7-9|few
CASTPSTGELFF
TGTGCCAGCACCCCCTCCACCGGGGAGCTGTTTTTT
>TRBD2|TRBJ2-7|TRBV5-5|.
CASSVGTAGGISYEQYF
TGTGCCAGCAGCGTAGGGACAGCGGGAGGGATCTCCTACGAGCAGTACTTC
>.|TRBJ1-1|TRBV7-9|.
CASSAPAEGTEAFF
TGTGCCAGCAGCGCGCCGGCCGAAGGGACTGAAGCTTTCTTT
>.|TRBJ1-5|TRBV7-9|.
CASSLGFQPQHF
TGTGCCAGCAGCTTAGGGTTTCAGCCCCAGCATTTT
>TRBD1|TRBJ2-7|TRBV30|.
CAWSTTDRVYEQYF
TGTGCCTGGAGTACTACCGACAGGGTCTACGAGCAGTACTTC
>TRBD2|TRBJ2-5|TRBV7-3|.
CASSSGLAFQETQYF
TGTGCCAGCAGCTCGGGACTAGCTTTCCAAGAGACCCAGTACTTC
>.|TRBJ1-3|TRBV10-1|.
CASSDSTEDSGNTIYF
TGCGCCAGCAGTGACTCGACAGAAGACTCTGGAAACACCATATATTTT
>.|TRBJ2-2|TRBV4-1|.
CASSQVDGTGELFF
TGCGCCAGCAGCCAAGTTGACGGCACCGGGGAGCTGTTTTTT
>TRBD1|TRBJ2-1|TRBV7-7|.
CASSPGQGVGEQFF
TGTGCCAGCAGCCCCGGACAGGGGGTCGGTGAGCAGTTCTTC
>.|TRBJ1-1|TRBV6-1|.
CASGEWSTEAFF
TGTGCCAGCGGGGAGTGGAGCACTGAAGCTTTCTTT
>.|TRBJ2-1|TRBV7-6|.
CASSPSGQSNEQFF
TGTGCCAGCAGCCCGAGCGGACAGAGCAATGAGCAGTTCTTC
>TRBD2|TRBJ2-5|TRBV9|.
CASSVSTGLASETQYF
TGTGCCAGCAGCGTATCTACGGGACTAGCGAGTGAGACCCAGTACTTC
>.|TRBJ1-3|TRBV30|.
CAWTLGSGAGNTIYF
TGTGCCTGGACCCTAGGGTCGGGTGCTGGAAACACCATATATTTT
>TRBD2|TRBJ2-7|TRBV2|.
CASSGPRGGYEQYF
TGTGCCAGCAGTGGGCCGCGGGGAGGGTACGAGCAGTACTTC
>TRBD2|TRBJ2-2|TRBV29-1|.
CSVGTTNTGELFF
TGCAGCGTAGGGACTACAAACACCGGGGAGCTGTTTTTT
>.|TRBJ1-1|TRBV13|.
CASSRERTEAFF
TGTGCCAGCTCCAGGGAAAGGACTGAAGCTTTCTTT
>.|TRBJ1-1|TRBV19|few
CASSIARGYTEAFF
TGTGCCAGTAGTATCGCAAGGGGGTACACTGAAGCTTTCTTT
>.|TRBJ1-2|TRBV6-1|.
CASSLNRRQENGYTF
TGTGCCAGCAGTCTCAACCGGCGACAGGAGAACGGCTACACCTTC
>TRBD2|TRBJ2-1|TRBV9|.
CASRGSGGANVHNEQFF
TGTGCCAGCAGAGGTAGCGGGGGGGCTAACGTCCACAATGAGCAGTTCTTC
>TRBD2|TRBJ2-3|TRBV7-6|.
CASSPPRLAGGRGTDTQYF
TGTGCCAGCAGCCCCCCGCGACTAGCGGGGGGGAGGGGCACAGATACGCAGTATTTT
>.|TRBJ1-3|TRBV2|.
CASRGTKTGNTIYF
TGTGCCAGCAGAGGGACCAAAACGGGAAACACCATATATTTT